A selection of T cell receptor beta chains follows, all from one sample in a study of blood T cells in healthy people across ages. TCRdb itself ran the 5' RACE reads through MiXCR, one entry per CDR3 protein. The sample lists 450,000 to 650,000 distinct CDR3 sequences, less than 25% occurring once. These data were also reused for a study on T cells of mothers and their children.

The specimen sequenced was blood. The receptors shown here come from a boy between 10 and 17 years old in good health. Both conserved end residues are part of each CDR3. Fields, in order: J gene, D gene, clone size, V gene, CDR3 DNA, CDR3 protein. A D gene is named only where the DNA matches it firmly. Only some rows state a clone size, as once, few, many or a class for expanded clones.

j_gene: TRBJ2-7; d_gene: -; abundance: -; v_gene: TRBV6-6; CDR3nt: TGTGCCAGCAGCCCCGCCTGGGAGCAGTACTTC; CDR3aa: CASSPAWEQYF
j_gene: TRBJ1-3; d_gene: -; abundance: few; v_gene: TRBV5-6; CDR3nt: TGTGCCAGCAGCCTATCCCGCCGGTCGTCTGGAAACACCATATATTTT; CDR3aa: CASSLSRRSSGNTIYF
j_gene: TRBJ2-3; d_gene: -; abundance: few; v_gene: TRBV20-1; CDR3nt: TGCAGTGCGTATACTGGGGGAGATACGCAGTATTTT; CDR3aa: CSAYTGGDTQYF
j_gene: TRBJ2-2; d_gene: TRBD1; abundance: few; v_gene: TRBV6-4; CDR3nt: TGTGCCAGCAGGCCACCTCACAGGGGGAATACCGGGGAGCTGTTTTTT; CDR3aa: CASRPPHRGNTGELFF
j_gene: TRBJ1-4; d_gene: -; abundance: -; v_gene: TRBV5-1; CDR3nt: TGCGCCAGCAGGAGGGCGGAGATTAATGAAAAACTGAGTTTT; CDR3aa: CASRRAEINEKLSF
j_gene: TRBJ1-2; d_gene: -; abundance: -; v_gene: TRBV28; CDR3nt: TGTGCCAGCAGTTCGCCAGAAGACTATGGCTACACCTTC; CDR3aa: CASSSPEDYGYTF
j_gene: TRBJ1-4; d_gene: TRBD1; abundance: few; v_gene: TRBV3-1; CDR3nt: TGTGCCAGCAGCCAGGGAATTCCGACAGGGGCAACTAATGAAAAACTGTTTTTT; CDR3aa: CASSQGIPTGATNEKLFF
j_gene: TRBJ2-1; d_gene: TRBD1; abundance: -; v_gene: TRBV15; CDR3nt: TGTGCCACCAGCAGACCCCATGAAGGGGGCGATGAGCAGTTCTTC; CDR3aa: CATSRPHEGGDEQFF
j_gene: TRBJ2-5; d_gene: -; abundance: few; v_gene: TRBV5-1; CDR3nt: TGCGCCAGCAGCTCCCTTTTACACGGTAGCTTAGGGTGGCAAGAGACCCAGTACTTC; CDR3aa: CASSSLLHGSLGWQETQYF
j_gene: TRBJ1-2; d_gene: -; abundance: -; v_gene: TRBV5-1; CDR3nt: TGCGCCAGCAGCTTAAACCTGGACATCGGTCTGGGGGGCTACACCTTC; CDR3aa: CASSLNLDIGLGGYTF
j_gene: TRBJ2-3; d_gene: -; abundance: -; v_gene: TRBV20-1; CDR3nt: TGCAGTGCTAGAGTCGGGCACACAGATACGCAGTATTTT; CDR3aa: CSARVGHTDTQYF
j_gene: TRBJ2-1; d_gene: -; abundance: many; v_gene: TRBV28; CDR3nt: TGTGCCAGCAGCTTAACTGGGAATGAGCAGTTCTTC; CDR3aa: CASSLTGNEQFF
j_gene: TRBJ1-2; d_gene: -; abundance: -; v_gene: TRBV29-1; CDR3nt: TGCAGCGTCGCTGAACTCGGGCTGCCCGCCTTC; CDR3aa: CSVAELGLPAF
j_gene: TRBJ2-3; d_gene: -; abundance: few; v_gene: TRBV7-2; CDR3nt: TGTGCCAGCACCCTTGTCGTCCAGAAGGGGGATACGCAGTATTTT; CDR3aa: CASTLVVQKGDTQYF
j_gene: TRBJ2-2; d_gene: -; abundance: -; v_gene: TRBV27; CDR3nt: TGTGCCAGCAGTTTACCACTCACCGGGGAGCTGTTTTTT; CDR3aa: CASSLPLTGELFF
j_gene: TRBJ2-3; d_gene: -; abundance: few; v_gene: TRBV4-2; CDR3nt: TGTGCCAGCAGCCAAGATCCCCCCTGGGATACGCAGTATTTT; CDR3aa: CASSQDPPWDTQYF
j_gene: TRBJ2-7; d_gene: TRBD1; abundance: -; v_gene: TRBV4-2; CDR3nt: TGTGCCAGCAGCCGGACAGGGGAGCAGTACTTC; CDR3aa: CASSRTGEQYF
j_gene: TRBJ2-1; d_gene: TRBD1; abundance: -; v_gene: TRBV4-1; CDR3nt: TGCGCCAGCAGCCAAGGGACAGGGGGCTCCAATGAGCAGTTCTTC; CDR3aa: CASSQGTGGSNEQFF
j_gene: TRBJ2-6; d_gene: TRBD1; abundance: few; v_gene: TRBV28; CDR3nt: TGTGCCAGCAGCGGACAGGGATTTTATACTGGGGCCAACGTCCTGACTTTC; CDR3aa: CASSGQGFYTGANVLTF
j_gene: TRBJ2-2; d_gene: -; abundance: -; v_gene: TRBV30; CDR3nt: TGTGCCTGGAGTGCTGTCCGTGGCGGGGAGCTGTTTTTT; CDR3aa: CAWSAVRGGELFF